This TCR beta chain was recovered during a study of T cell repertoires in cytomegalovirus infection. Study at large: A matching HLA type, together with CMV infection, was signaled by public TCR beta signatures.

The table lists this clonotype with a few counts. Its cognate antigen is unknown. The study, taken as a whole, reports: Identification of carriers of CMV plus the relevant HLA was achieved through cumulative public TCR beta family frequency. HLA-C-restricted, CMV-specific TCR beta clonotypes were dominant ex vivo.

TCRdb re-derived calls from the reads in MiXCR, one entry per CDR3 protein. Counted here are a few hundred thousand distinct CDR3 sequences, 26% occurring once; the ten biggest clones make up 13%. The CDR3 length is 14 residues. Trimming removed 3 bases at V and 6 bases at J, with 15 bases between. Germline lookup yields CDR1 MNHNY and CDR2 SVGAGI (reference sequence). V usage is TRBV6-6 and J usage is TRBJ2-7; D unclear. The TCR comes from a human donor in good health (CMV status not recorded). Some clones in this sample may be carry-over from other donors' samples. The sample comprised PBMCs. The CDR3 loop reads CASSYPASPCEQYF. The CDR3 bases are TGTGCCAGCAGTTATCCGGCTAGTCCCTGCGAGCAGTACTTC.